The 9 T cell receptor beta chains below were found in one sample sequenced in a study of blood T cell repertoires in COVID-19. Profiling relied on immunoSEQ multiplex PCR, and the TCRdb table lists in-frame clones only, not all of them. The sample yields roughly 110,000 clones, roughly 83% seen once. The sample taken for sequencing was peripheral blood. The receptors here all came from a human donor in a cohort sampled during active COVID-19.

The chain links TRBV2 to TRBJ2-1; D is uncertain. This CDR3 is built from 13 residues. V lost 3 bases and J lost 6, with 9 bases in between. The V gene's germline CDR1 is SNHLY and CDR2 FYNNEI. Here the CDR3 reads CASSDQDLNEQFF. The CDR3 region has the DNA TGTGCCAGCAGTGATCAGGATCTCAATGAGCAGTTCTTC.

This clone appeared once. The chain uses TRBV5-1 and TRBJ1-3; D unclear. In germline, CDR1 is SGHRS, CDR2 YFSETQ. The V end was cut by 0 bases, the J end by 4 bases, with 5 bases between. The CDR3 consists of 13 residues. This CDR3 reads CASSLAPGNTIYF. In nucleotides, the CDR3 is TGCGCCAGCAGCTTGGCCCCGGGAAACACCATATATTTT.

CDR3 nucleotide sequence: TGTGCCAGCAGCTCCCCCGGCACAGATACGCAGTATTTT. It codes for CASSSPGTDTQYF. This chain uses TRBV7-2 with TRBJ2-3; D gene unclear. The CDR3 spans 13 residues. CDR1 is SGHTA, CDR2 FQGNSA, per germline. V lost 4 bases, J lost 1 base, and 6 bases lay in between.

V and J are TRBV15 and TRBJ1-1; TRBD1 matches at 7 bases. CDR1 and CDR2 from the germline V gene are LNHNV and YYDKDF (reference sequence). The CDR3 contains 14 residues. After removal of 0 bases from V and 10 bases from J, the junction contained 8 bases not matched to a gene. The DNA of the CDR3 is TGTGCCACCAGCAGAGATCAGGGGGGCGAGGTAGCTTTCTTT. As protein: CATSRDQGGEVAFF.

The CDR3 DNA is TGTGCCAGCAGGCACCCGGTCGGCACAGATACGCAGTATTTT. Protein product: CASRHPVGTDTQYF. The gene calls are TRBV28 and TRBJ2-3; D uncertain. Germline V gene sequence: CDR1 MDHEN, CDR2 SYDVKM. The V end was cut by 6 bases, the J end by 1 base, with 11 bases between. This CDR3 is 14 amino acids long.

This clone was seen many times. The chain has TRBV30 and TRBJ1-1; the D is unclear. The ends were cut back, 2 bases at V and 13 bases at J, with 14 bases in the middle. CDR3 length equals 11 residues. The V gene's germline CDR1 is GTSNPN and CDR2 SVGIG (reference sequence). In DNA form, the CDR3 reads TGTGCCTGGAGTATGGCAGGCCAGAATTTCTTT. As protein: CAWSMAGQNFF.

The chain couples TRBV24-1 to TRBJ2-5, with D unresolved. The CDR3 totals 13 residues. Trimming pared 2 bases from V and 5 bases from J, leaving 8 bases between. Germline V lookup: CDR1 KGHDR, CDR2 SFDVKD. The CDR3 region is CATSDSPLETQYF. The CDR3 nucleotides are TGTGCCACCAGTGATTCTCCCTTGGAGACCCAGTACTTC.

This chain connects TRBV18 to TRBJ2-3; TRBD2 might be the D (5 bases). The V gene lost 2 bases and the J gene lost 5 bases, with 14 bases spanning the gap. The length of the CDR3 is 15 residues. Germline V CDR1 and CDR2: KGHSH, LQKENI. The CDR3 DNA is TGTGCCAGCTCACCAGTCACAGCCCGGGGAGATACGCAGTATTTT. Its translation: CASSPVTARGDTQYF.

CDR3 sequence reads: CASSSNGGLGETQYF. The CDR3 DNA sequence: TGTGCCAGCAGCTCTAATGGGGGACTTGGAGAGACCCAGTACTTC. The V call is TRBV7-3, the J call TRBJ2-5; perhaps TRBD2 as D (6 bases). The V end lost 4 bases, the J end lost 4 bases, and 16 bases lay between the germline ends. Germline loops: CDR1 SGHTA, CDR2 FQGTGA. There are 15 residues in the CDR3. Full variable domain (outside the CDR3, taken from reference TRBV7-3 and TRBJ2-5): GAGVSQTPSNKVTEKGKYVELRCDPISGHTALYWYRQSLGQGPEFLIYFQGTGAADDSGLPNDRFFAVRPEGSVSTLKIQRTERGDSAVYLCASSSNGGLGETQYFGPGTRLLVL.